Described below is a single T cell receptor (beta chain) sequence and its context. This sample was taken from a study of blood T cell repertoires in COVID-19. About the study: Both acute and convalescent COVID-19 samples were obtained from the United States, Italy and Spain. Sources were T cells, B-cell-depleted T cells, or PBMCs; the material itself was cDNA or gDNA.

As originally analysed: Amplified reference gene primers provided the basis for estimating nucleated cell counts. Assay used: immunoSEQ multiplex PCR; TCRdb lists only in-frame clones, some missing. That table is the source of V, J and clone size, and D and trimming were worked out from the DNA. This sample carries 250,000 to 350,000 clones, roughly 90% of them seen once, and the ten largest clones take around 0.84%. V lost 3 bases to trimming and J lost 2 bases, with 8 bases between them. The V gene's germline CDR1 is LGHNT and CDR2 FRNRAP. This CDR3 region has 14 residues. The V call is TRBV12-5, the J call TRBJ1-5; a possible D gene is TRBD1 (5 bases). The specimen sequenced was peripheral blood. The TCR sequence derives from a man aged 25 to 40 with acute or convalescent COVID-19. DNA of the CDR3: TGTGCTAGTGGTTTTTGGGGGGGCAATCAGCCCCAGCATTTT. It yields the protein CASGFWGGNQPQHF. The full variable domain, in which reference TRBV12-5 and TRBJ1-5 provide the parts outside the CDR3, is DARVTQTPRHKVTEMGQEVTMRCQPILGHNTVFWYRQTMMQGLELLAYFRNRAPLDDSGMPKDRFSAEMPDATLATLKIQPSEPRDSAVYFCASGFWGGNQPQHFGDGTRLSIL.